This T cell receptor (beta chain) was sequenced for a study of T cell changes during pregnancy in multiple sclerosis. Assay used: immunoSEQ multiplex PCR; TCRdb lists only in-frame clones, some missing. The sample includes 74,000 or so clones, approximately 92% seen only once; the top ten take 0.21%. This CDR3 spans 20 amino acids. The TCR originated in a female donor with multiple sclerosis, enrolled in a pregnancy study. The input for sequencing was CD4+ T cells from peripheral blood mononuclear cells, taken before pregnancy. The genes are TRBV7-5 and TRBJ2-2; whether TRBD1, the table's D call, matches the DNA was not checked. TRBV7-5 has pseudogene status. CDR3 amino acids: CVRSSSERAGGRMDTGELFF. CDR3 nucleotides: TGTGTCAGAAGCTCTTCAGAGAGGGCAGGGGGCAGAATGGACACCGGGGAGCTGTTTTTT.